This TCR beta chain comes out of a study of technical replicates of blood from a few donors (dated by TCRdb to 2016 to 2017). Library construction relied on the immunoSEQ multiplex PCR assay. TCRdb took over this immuneACCESS table, retaining in-frame rearrangements with V and J assigned. Such tables are incomplete; in checked studies, under half of the missing clones stem from an unresolved V gene, and the remainder is unexplained. Present in this sample are 70,000 to 90,000 clones, over 85% of which were seen just once. The ten top clones hold more than 0.2% of the sample. The junction carries 17 bases between V and J, which are trimmed by 11 bases and 3 bases respectively. CDR1 and CDR2, looked up from the germline V gene (reference sequence), are SEHNR and FQNEAQ. Including cysteine and phenylalanine, the CDR3 has 14 amino acids. Left in the record is the CDR3 DNA by itself, 42 bases read in frame from the first base.

As to this clone: Which antigen it targets is not known. No base quality values were provided; no much bigger clone lies one nucleotide off.

The TCR sequence derives from a human donor in good health. This chain is built from TRBV7-9 and TRBJ1-5, with the D gene not clear enough to name. Source material: T cells isolated from PBMCs. The nucleotide sequence is given as TGTGCCGTTACCCTGGGCGAAACCAATCAGCCCCAGCATTTT. The translation is CAVTLGETNQPQHF.